The 9 T cell receptor beta chains below come from one sample, sequenced in a study of blood T cell repertoires in COVID-19. Clones were read by immunoSEQ multiplex PCR, and TCRdb kept only the in-frame ones, dropping some. The table lists 210,000 or so clones, under 80% of them singletons. The sample comprised peripheral blood. Receptors originate from a man aged 50 to 60 who had recovered from COVID-19.

V and J are TRBV19 and TRBJ2-5; 11 bases match TRBD2. Losses at the gene ends were 6 bases for V and 0 bases for J; bases not matched to a gene: 9. Germline V lookup: CDR1 LNHDA, CDR2 SQIVND (reference sequence). The CDR3 runs 17 residues. CDR3 protein: CASRRGLAGGNQETQYF. The CDR3, as DNA: TGTGCCAGTAGGCGAGGACTAGCGGGTGGAAACCAAGAGACCCAGTACTTC.

For the CDR3, the DNA is TGTGCCAGCAGCTCCGCCCGGGACAGGGGGGGGGAGACCCAGTACTTC. This sequence encodes CASSSARDRGGETQYF. This chain links TRBV7-9 with TRBJ2-5, with 11 bases matching TRBD1. V was clipped by 4 bases and J by 5 bases; unmatched bases: 9. The CDR3 is 16 residues long. CDR1 and CDR2 from the germline V gene are SEHNR and FQNEAQ (reference sequence).

This rearrangement joins TRBV19 to TRBJ2-3, with D perhaps TRBD1 (6 bases). V shed 6 bases and J shed 2 bases, with 12 bases lying between them. This CDR3 has 14 amino acids. Germline CDR1 is LNHDA and CDR2 is SQIVND (reference sequence). The CDR3: CASRGQGITDTQYF. The CDR3 region has the DNA TGTGCCAGTAGAGGGCAGGGGATCACAGATACGCAGTATTTT.

The chain links TRBV6-5 to TRBJ2-7; the match to TRBD2 covers 7 bases. Unmatched junction bases numbered 1, after V lost 8 bases and J lost 0 bases. There are 12 residues in the CDR3. From germline, CDR1 is MNHEY and CDR2 SVGAGI. CDR3 sequence (DNA): TGTGCCAGCGGACTAGGCTCCTACGAGCAGTACTTC. The encoded protein is CASGLGSYEQYF.

This sequence joins TRBV6-5 and TRBJ2-3, with 9 bases matching TRBD2. V shed 2 bases, J shed 4 bases, and the junction held 7 bases outside the gene matches. The CDR3 is 16 amino acids. The germline CDR1 and CDR2 sequences are MNHEY and SVGAGI. CDR3 sequence (DNA): TGTGCCAGCAGTTACGATAGTAGCGGGAGTTCAGATACGCAGTATTTT. It encodes CASSYDSSGSSDTQYF.

This clone was counted only a few times. The CDR3 region has the DNA TGTGCCAGCAGCTTGAGAGGGGAGGGGACAGATACGCAGTATTTT. This codes for CASSLRGEGTDTQYF. The chain recombines TRBV7-3 with TRBJ2-3; 7 nucleotides align to TRBD2. The CDR3 has 15 residues. J was trimmed by 3 bases and V by 3 bases; bases with no gene match: 6. The germline gives CDR1 SGHTA, CDR2 FQGTGA.

The rearrangement links TRBV10-2 to TRBJ2-7; 8 positions match TRBD2. CDR3 length equals 14 residues. Germline loops: CDR1 WSHSY, CDR2 SAAADI. V lost 4 bases, J lost 1 base, and 3 bases stayed unmatched. DNA for the CDR3: TGCGCCAGCAGTGCCGCGGGAGGATCCTACGAGCAGTACTTC. Translating gives CASSAAGGSYEQYF.

This clone is a singleton in its sample. The chain is built from TRBV5-4 and TRBJ2-1, with TRBD2 matching 9 bases. CDR1 and CDR2 (germline): SGHNT, YYREEE (reference sequence). This CDR3 is 15 amino acids long. The junction had 10 bases not matched to a gene; V was cut back by 5 bases and J by 7 bases. CDR3 sequence: CASSLTAGGSNEQFF. As DNA, the CDR3 is TGTGCCAGCAGTTTGACAGCGGGAGGTTCTAATGAGCAGTTCTTC.

The chain joins TRBV15 to TRBJ1-4; D perhaps matches TRBD1 (6 bases). The ends were cut back, 3 bases at V and 8 bases at J, with 16 bases in the middle. Germline values: CDR1 LNHNV, CDR2 YYDKDF (reference sequence). CDR3 length: 15 residues. This CDR3 is CATSSTGLLGEKLFF. The DNA for the CDR3 is TGTGCCACCAGCAGTACAGGGCTGCTGGGGGAAAAACTGTTTTTT.